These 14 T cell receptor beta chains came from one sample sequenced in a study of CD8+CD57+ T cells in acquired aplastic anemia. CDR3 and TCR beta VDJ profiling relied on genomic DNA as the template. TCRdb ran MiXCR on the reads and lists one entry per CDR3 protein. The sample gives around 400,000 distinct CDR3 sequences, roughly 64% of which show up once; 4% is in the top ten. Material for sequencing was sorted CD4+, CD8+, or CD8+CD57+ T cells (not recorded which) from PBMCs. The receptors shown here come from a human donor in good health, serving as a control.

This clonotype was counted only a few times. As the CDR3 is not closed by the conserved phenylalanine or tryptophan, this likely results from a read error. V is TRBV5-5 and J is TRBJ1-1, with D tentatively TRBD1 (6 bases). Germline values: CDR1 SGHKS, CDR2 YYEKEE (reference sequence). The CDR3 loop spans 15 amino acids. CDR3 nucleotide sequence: TGCGCCAGCAGCTTGGATACAGGGATGGGCACTGAAGCTTTCCTT. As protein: CASSLDTGMGTEAFL.

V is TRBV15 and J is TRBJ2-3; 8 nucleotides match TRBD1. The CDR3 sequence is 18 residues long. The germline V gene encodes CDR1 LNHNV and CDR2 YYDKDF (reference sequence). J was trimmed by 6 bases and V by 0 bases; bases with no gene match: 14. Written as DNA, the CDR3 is TGTGCCACCAGCAGAGATGCTCCGGACGGGACAGGTGGTGATACGCAGTATTTT. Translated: CATSRDAPDGTGGDTQYF. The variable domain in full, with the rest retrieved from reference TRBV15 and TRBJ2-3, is DAMVIQNPRYQVTQFGKPVTLSCSQTLNHNVMYWYQQKSSQAPKLLFHYYDKDFNNEADTPDNFQSRRPNTSFCFLDIRSPGLGDTAMYLCATSRDAPDGTGGDTQYFGPGTRLTVL.

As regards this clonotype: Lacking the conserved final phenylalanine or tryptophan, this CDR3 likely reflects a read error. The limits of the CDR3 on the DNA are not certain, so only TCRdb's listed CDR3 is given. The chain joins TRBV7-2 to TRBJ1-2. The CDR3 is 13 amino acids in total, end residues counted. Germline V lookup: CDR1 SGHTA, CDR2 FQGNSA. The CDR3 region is CASSLAEAYGTAS.

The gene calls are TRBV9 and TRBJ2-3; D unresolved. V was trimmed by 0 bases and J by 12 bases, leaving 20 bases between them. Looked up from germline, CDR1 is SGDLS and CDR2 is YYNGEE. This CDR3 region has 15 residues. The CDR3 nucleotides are TGTGCCAGCAGCGTAGACAACGCCTATGTCTACACCCAGTATTTT. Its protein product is CASSVDNAYVYTQYF.

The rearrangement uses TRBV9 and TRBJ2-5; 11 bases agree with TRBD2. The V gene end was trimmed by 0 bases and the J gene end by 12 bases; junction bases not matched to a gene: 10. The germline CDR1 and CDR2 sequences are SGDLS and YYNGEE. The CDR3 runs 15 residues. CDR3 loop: CASSVGASGGTSKYF. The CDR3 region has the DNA TGTGCCAGCAGCGTAGGGGCTAGCGGGGGGACTAGCAAGTACTTC.

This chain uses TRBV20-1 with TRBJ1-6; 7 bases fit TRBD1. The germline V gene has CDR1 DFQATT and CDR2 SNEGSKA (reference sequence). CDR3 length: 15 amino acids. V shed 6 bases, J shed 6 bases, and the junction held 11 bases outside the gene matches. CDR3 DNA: TGCAGTGCAAGCCGGACAGGAAGAACTAATTCACCCCTCCACTTT. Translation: CSASRTGRTNSPLHF.

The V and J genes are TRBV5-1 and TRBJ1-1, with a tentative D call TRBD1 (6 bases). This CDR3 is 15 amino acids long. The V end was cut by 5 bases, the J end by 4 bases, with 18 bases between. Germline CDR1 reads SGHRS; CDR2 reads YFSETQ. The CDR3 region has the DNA TGCGCCAGCAGAATTCGGGGGCGGGTGGGCACTGAAGCTTTCTTT. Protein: CASRIRGRVGTEAFF.

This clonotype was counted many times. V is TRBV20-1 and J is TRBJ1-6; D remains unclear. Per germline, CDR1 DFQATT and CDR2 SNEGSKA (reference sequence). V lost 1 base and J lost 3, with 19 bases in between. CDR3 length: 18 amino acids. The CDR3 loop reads CSARGRPDPLLYNSPLHF. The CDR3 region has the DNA TGCAGTGCTAGAGGACGCCCGGACCCGCTGCTCTATAATTCACCCCTCCACTTT.

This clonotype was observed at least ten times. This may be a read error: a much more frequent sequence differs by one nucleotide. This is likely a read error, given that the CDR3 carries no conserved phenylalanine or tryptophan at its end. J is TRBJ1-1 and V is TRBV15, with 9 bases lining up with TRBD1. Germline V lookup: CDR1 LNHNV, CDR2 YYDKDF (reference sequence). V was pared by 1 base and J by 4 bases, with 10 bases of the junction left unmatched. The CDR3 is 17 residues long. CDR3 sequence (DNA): TGTGCCACCAGCAGAGTCTACCCCGGACAGGGGAGCACTGAAGCTTTCTCT. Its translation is CATSRVYPGQGSTEAFS.

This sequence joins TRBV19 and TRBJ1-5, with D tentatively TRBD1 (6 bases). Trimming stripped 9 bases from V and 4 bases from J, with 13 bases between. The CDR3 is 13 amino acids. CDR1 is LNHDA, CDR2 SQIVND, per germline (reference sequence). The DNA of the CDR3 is TGTGCCAGCAGACAGGTCCTAAATCAGCCCCAGCATTTT. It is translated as CASRQVLNQPQHF.

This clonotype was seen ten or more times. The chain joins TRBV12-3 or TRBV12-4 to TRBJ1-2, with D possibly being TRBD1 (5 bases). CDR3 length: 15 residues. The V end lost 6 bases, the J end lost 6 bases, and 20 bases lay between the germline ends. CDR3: CASRVGGVFLDGYTF. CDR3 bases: TGTGCCAGCAGGGTAGGAGGGGTCTTTTTAGATGGCTACACCTTC.

The CDR3 bases are TGTGCCAGCAGCTACCGGAGGAGTGCGACCCTCCACTTT. Protein: CASSYRRSATLHF. V gene TRBV7-9 combines with J gene TRBJ1-6; D remains unclear. Per germline, CDR1 SEHNR and CDR2 FQNEAQ (reference sequence). The CDR3 extends over 13 amino acids. The ends were cut back, 4 bases at V and 14 bases at J, with 15 bases in the middle.

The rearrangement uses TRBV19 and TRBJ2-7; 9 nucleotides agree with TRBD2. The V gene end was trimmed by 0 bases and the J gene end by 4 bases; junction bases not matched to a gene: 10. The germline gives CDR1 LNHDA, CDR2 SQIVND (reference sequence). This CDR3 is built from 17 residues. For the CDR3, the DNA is TGTGCCAGTAGTATAGATCGGACTAGCGCGATGGGTTACGAGCAGTACTTC. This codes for CASSIDRTSAMGYEQYF. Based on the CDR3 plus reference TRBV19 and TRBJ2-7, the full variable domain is DGGITQSPKYLFRKEGQNVTLSCEQNLNHDAMYWYRQDPGQGLRLIYYSQIVNDFQKGDIAEGYSVSREKKESFPLTVTSAQKNPTAFYLCASSIDRTSAMGYEQYFGPGTRLTVT.

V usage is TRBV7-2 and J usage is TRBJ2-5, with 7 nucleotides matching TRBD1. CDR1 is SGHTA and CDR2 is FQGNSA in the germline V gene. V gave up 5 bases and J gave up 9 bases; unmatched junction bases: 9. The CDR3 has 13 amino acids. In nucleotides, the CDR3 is TGTGCCAGCAGCCTCTCGCAGGGGGACGCCCAGTACTTC. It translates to CASSLSQGDAQYF.